These T cell receptor beta chains were read from a single sample in a study of blood T cell repertoires in COVID-19. Repertoires were generated with immunoSEQ multiplex PCR, while TCRdb's copy carries only in-frame clones and drops some. The data show approximately 66,000 clones, 85% to 90% seen once. Sequences were obtained from peripheral blood. These receptors were collected from a man aged 50 to 60 with active COVID-19. CDR3s leave out the opening cysteine and the closing phenylalanine or tryptophan.

J gene: TRBJ1-6
V gene: TRBV7-8
CDR3 protein: ASSFRVRSSYNSPLH

J gene: TRBJ2-5
V gene: TRBV6-5
CDR3 protein: ASSLRTPETQY

J gene: TRBJ2-1
V gene: TRBV2
CDR3 protein: ASSDGGLAGAHEQF

J gene: TRBJ1-2
V gene: TRBV7-2
CDR3 protein: ASSLYARTGPKGGYT

J gene: TRBJ1-5
V gene: TRBV7-2
CDR3 protein: ASSLLYQPQH

J gene: TRBJ1-3
V gene: TRBV6-5
CDR3 protein: ASRGGSGNTIY

J gene: TRBJ1-5
V gene: TRBV6-1
CDR3 protein: ASSEDRLMNQPQH

J gene: TRBJ2-3
V gene: TRBV18
CDR3 protein: ASSPVLAGVGQSTDTQY

J gene: TRBJ2-1
V gene: TRBV19
CDR3 protein: ASRADGGSYNEQF

J gene: TRBJ1-1
V gene: TRBV7-6
CDR3 protein: ASSRGTGETEAF

J gene: TRBJ2-1
V gene: TRBV3-1/TRBV3-2
CDR3 protein: ASSQSGTSGGAGSYNEQF

J gene: TRBJ2-1
V gene: TRBV7-8
CDR3 protein: ASSLPAGNEQF

J gene: TRBJ2-3
V gene: TRBV7-9
CDR3 protein: ASSSEGPADTQY

J gene: TRBJ2-1
V gene: TRBV24-1
CDR3 protein: ATSDFKPWTGGIEQF

J gene: TRBJ1-6
V gene: TRBV2
CDR3 protein: ASRGQLQSPLH

J gene: TRBJ1-1
V gene: TRBV19
CDR3 protein: ASSITGASPEAF

J gene: TRBJ2-1
V gene: TRBV29-1
CDR3 protein: SVELMLAGGTNEQF

J gene: TRBJ2-1
V gene: TRBV5-6
CDR3 protein: ASSARSSGGPWF

J gene: TRBJ1-4
V gene: TRBV6-6
CDR3 protein: ASRGQGYEKLF

J gene: TRBJ2-3
V gene: TRBV6-5
CDR3 protein: ASRSGGSTDTQY

J gene: TRBJ2-1
V gene: TRBV5-1
CDR3 protein: ASSQGLAYTYNEQF

J gene: TRBJ1-1
V gene: TRBV29-1
CDR3 protein: SLSQRAEAF

J gene: TRBJ2-1
V gene: TRBV6-6
CDR3 protein: ASSYRAGDRNEQF

J gene: TRBJ2-7
V gene: TRBV6-5
CDR3 protein: ASSSGTGVYEQY

J gene: TRBJ1-6
V gene: TRBV12-3/TRBV12-4
CDR3 protein: ASSSQRGPLD

J gene: TRBJ2-5
V gene: TRBV19
CDR3 protein: ASSFQPGLGIETQY

J gene: TRBJ1-5
V gene: TRBV24-1
CDR3 protein: ATSAATGAGDQPQH

J gene: TRBJ2-3
V gene: TRBV5-1
CDR3 protein: ASSWGQVEADTQY

J gene: TRBJ1-5
V gene: TRBV15
CDR3 protein: ATKYREDQPQH

J gene: TRBJ2-2
V gene: TRBV10-1
CDR3 protein: ASSESKRGTGELF

J gene: TRBJ2-1
V gene: TRBV19
CDR3 protein: ASSQAGAGNPQF

J gene: TRBJ2-1
V gene: TRBV2
CDR3 protein: ASSPPGFYYNEQF

J gene: TRBJ1-2
V gene: TRBV5-1
CDR3 protein: ASSLAYSTGVGGYT

J gene: TRBJ1-6
V gene: TRBV19
CDR3 protein: ASRFRDSPLH

J gene: TRBJ1-1
V gene: TRBV25-1
CDR3 protein: ASSGTVNQPAEAF

J gene: TRBJ1-1
V gene: TRBV5-5
CDR3 protein: ASYPRTGANTEAF